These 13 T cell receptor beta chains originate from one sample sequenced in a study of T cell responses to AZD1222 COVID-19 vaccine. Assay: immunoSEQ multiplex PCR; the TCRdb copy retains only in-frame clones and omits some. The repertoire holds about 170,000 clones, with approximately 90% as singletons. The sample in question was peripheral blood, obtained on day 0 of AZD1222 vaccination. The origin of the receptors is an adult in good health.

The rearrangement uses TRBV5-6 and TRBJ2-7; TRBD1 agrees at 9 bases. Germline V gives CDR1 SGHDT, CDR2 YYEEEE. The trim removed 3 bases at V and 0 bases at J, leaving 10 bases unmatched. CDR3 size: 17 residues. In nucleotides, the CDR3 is TGTGCCAGCAGCTGGTACCAGGGGACAGGGTCCTCCTACGAGCAGTACTTC. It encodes CASSWYQGTGSSYEQYF.

CDR3 DNA: TGTGCCAGCTCATCCCAGGGGGCGAGCACAGATACGCAGTATTTT. Its protein product is CASSSQGASTDTQYF. The chain couples TRBV18 to TRBJ2-3; the match to TRBD1 covers 8 bases. This CDR3 spans 15 amino acids. J was trimmed by 0 bases and V by 5 bases; bases with no gene match: 4. Germline CDR1 reads KGHSH; CDR2 reads LQKENI.

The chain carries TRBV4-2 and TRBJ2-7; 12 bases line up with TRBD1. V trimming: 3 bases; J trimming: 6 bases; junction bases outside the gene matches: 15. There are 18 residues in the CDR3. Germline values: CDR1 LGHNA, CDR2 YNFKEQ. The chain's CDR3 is CASSHPAGQGAQGAEQYF. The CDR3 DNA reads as TGTGCCAGCAGCCACCCCGCGGGACAGGGGGCGCAAGGAGCCGAGCAGTACTTC.

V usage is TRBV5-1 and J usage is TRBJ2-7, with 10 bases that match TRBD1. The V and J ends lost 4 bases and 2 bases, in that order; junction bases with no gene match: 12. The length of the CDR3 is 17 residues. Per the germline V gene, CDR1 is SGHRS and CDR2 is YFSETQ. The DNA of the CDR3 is TGCGCCAGCAGCCCCAGTCTTGGGACAGGGGTTCCCTACGAGCAGTACTTC. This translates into CASSPSLGTGVPYEQYF.

CDR3 nucleotide sequence: TGTGCCAGTAGTATAGGGACCCGAACTGACCTAAATGGCTACACCTTC. Translation: CASSIGTRTDLNGYTF. This rearrangement joins TRBV19 to TRBJ1-2; the D is unclear. The CDR3 loop spans 16 amino acids. Trimming shortened V by 1 base and J by 6 bases, and 18 bases separated the two germline ends. From germline, CDR1 is LNHDA and CDR2 SQIVND (reference sequence). Filled out from reference TRBV19 and TRBJ1-2, the complete variable domain reads DGGITQSPKYLFRKEGQNVTLSCEQNLNHDAMYWYRQDPGQGLRLIYYSQIVNDFQKGDIAEGYSVSREKKESFPLTVTSAQKNPTAFYLCASSIGTRTDLNGYTFGSGTRLTVV.

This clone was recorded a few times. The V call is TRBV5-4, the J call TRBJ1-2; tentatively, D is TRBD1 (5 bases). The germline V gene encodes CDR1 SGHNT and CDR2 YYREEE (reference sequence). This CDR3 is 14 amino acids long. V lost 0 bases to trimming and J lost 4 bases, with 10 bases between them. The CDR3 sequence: CASSLGQQGYGYTF. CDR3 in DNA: TGTGCCAGCAGCTTGGGACAGCAAGGCTATGGCTACACCTTC.

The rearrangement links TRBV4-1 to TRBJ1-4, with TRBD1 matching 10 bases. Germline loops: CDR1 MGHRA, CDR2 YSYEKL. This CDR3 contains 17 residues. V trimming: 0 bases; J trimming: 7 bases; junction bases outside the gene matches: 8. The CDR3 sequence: CASSQDPGTGAAEKLFF. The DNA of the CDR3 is TGCGCCAGCAGCCAAGATCCGGGGACAGGGGCCGCTGAAAAACTGTTTTTT.

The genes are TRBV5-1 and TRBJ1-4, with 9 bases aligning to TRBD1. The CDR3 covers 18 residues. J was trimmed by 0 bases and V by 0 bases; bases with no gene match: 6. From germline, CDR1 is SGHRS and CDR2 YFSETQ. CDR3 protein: CASSLEQGASATNEKLFF. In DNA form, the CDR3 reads TGCGCCAGCAGCTTGGAACAGGGGGCCTCTGCAACTAATGAAAAACTGTTTTTT. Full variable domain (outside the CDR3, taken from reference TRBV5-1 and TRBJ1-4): KAGVTQTPRYLIKTRGQQVTLSCSPISGHRSVSWYQQTPGQGLQFLFEYFSETQRNKGNFPGRFSGRQFSNSRSEMNVSTLELGDSALYLCASSLEQGASATNEKLFFGSGTQLSVL.

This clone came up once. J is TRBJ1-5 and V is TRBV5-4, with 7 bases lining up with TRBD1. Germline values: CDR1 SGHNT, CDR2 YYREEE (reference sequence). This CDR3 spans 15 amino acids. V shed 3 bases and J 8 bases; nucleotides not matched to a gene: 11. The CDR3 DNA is TGTGCCAGCAGCTCCCAAGGGGGCACCGGGGAGCCCCAGCATTTT. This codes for CASSSQGGTGEPQHF.

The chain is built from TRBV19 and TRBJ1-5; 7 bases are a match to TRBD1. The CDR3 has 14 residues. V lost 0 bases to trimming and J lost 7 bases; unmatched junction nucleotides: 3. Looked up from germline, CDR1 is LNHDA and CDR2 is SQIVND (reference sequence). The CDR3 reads CASSIDQGGQPQHF. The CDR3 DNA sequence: TGTGCCAGTAGTATAGATCAGGGGGGCCAGCCCCAGCATTTT.

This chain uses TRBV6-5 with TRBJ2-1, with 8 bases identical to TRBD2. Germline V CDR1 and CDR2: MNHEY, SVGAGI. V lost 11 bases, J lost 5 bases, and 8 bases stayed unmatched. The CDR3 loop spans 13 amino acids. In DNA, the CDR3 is TGTGCCGTTCACGGGGGGGCCCACAATGAGCAGTTCTTC. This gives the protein CAVHGGAHNEQFF.

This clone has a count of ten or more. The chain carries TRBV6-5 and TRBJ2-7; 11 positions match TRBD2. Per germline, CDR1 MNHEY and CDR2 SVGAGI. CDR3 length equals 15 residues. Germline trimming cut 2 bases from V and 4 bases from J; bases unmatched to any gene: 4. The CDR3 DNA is TGTGCCAGCAGTTACGGTAGCGGGGGGGTGTACGAGCAGTACTTC. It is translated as CASSYGSGGVYEQYF.

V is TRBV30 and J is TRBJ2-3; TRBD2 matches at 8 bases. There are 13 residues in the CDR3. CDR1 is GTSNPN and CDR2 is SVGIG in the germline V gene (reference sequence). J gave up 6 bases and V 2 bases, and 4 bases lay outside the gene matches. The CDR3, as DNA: TGTGCCTGGAGTCCCGGGGGGGCCGATACGCAGTATTTT. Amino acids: CAWSPGGADTQYF.